The 22 T cell receptor beta chains below all came from one sample that was sequenced in a study of beta chain features in type 1 diabetes. General study results and limits: Shortening of TCRB CDR3s, moderate but significant, appeared in all four CD4+ subsets of Type 1 diabetes patients.

These TCRs are of unknown antigen specificity. Expressed TCRB transcripts got sequenced, as all isolated RNA was reverse transcribed. The table came from immunoSEQ multiplex PCR; TCRdb's copy has only in-frame clones and leaves some out. Of hundreds of thousands of clones detected, about 14% appear once; the ten largest clones hold 0.035% to 0.045%. The source material was naive CD4+ T cells from blood. All receptors derive from a man younger than 35 with type 1 diabetes.

V is TRBV10-3 and J is TRBJ2-3; 7 bases agree with TRBD1. Germline lookup yields CDR1 ENHRY and CDR2 SYGVKD. V was pared by 5 bases and J by 1 base, with 9 bases of the junction left unmatched. The CDR3 extends over 16 amino acids. CDR3 bases: TGTGCCATCAGTTCAGACAGGGCCGGAGGCACAGATACGCAGTATTTT. Translation: CAISSDRAGGTDTQYF.

The V gene is TRBV4-3, the J gene TRBJ1-6, with 9 bases that match TRBD1. V trimming: 0 bases; J trimming: 7 bases; junction bases outside the gene matches: 1. The CDR3 spans 15 residues. The germline V gene encodes CDR1 LGHNA and CDR2 YSLEER. The CDR3 nucleotides read TGCGCCAGCAGCCAAGAGGACAGGGGAAATTCACCCCTCCACTTT. The encoded protein is CASSQEDRGNSPLHF.

V is TRBV18 and J is TRBJ1-1; D not resolved. The germline V and J ends were trimmed by 4 bases and 5 bases, with 14 bases remaining between them. In germline, CDR1 is KGHSH, CDR2 LQKENI. The CDR3 length is 14 residues. The CDR3 region has the DNA TGTGCCAGCTCACATGGGAGCGTTGGGACTGAAGCTTTCTTT. Translating gives CASSHGSVGTEAFF.

This chain links TRBV25-1 with TRBJ2-7; D gene uncertain. Germline assignment: CDR1 MGHDK and CDR2 SYGVNS. Trimming took off 3 bases at V and 6 bases at J, with 9 bases between the two ends. The CDR3 covers 12 residues. The CDR3 sequence: CASSDPVREQYF. DNA of the CDR3: TGTGCCAGCAGTGATCCTGTGCGCGAGCAGTACTTC.

This rearrangement joins TRBV14 to TRBJ1-2; tentatively, D is TRBD1 (6 bases). CDR3 size: 18 residues. Between the trimmed V and J ends, which lost 1 base and 1 base, there was a span of 19 bases. Germline V CDR1 and CDR2: SGHDN, FVKESK. Here the CDR3 reads CASSQALGWGAFNYGYTF. The CDR3 DNA reads TGTGCCAGCAGCCAAGCTTTGGGCTGGGGGGCCTTTAACTATGGCTACACCTTC.

The chain joins TRBV6-5 to TRBJ2-3; 8 nucleotides agree with TRBD2. V gave up 4 bases and J gave up 0 bases; unmatched junction bases: 6. CDR3 length equals 16 residues. The germline V gene encodes CDR1 MNHEY and CDR2 SVGAGI. The CDR3 loop is CASSFISGGSTDTQYF. The CDR3, as DNA: TGTGCCAGCAGTTTCATCAGCGGGGGAAGCACAGATACGCAGTATTTT.

This clone was picked up a small number of times. Other DNA sequences in the sample encode the same CDR3. The genes are TRBV25-1 and TRBJ2-3; TRBD2 aligns across 7 bases. The CDR3 has 14 residues. V lost 4 bases, J lost 1 base, and 2 bases stayed unmatched. The germline CDR1 and CDR2 sequences are MGHDK and SYGVNS. CDR3 protein: CASSVAGGTDTQYF. CDR3 nucleotide sequence: TGTGCCAGCAGTGTGGCGGGAGGCACAGATACGCAGTATTTT.

The rearrangement uses TRBV11-2 and TRBJ2-1, with D perhaps matching TRBD1 or TRBD2 (5 bases each). V dropped 7 bases and J dropped 4 bases, with 20 bases sitting between them. The CDR3 extends over 16 amino acids. Per germline, CDR1 SGHAT and CDR2 FQNNGV. The CDR3 loop is CASTPLRDRRYNEQFF. The CDR3 nucleotides read TGTGCCAGCACCCCACTCCGGGACCGACGGTACAATGAGCAGTTCTTC.

The chain uses TRBV6-1 and TRBJ2-5; D ambiguous. This CDR3 contains 14 residues. V lost 6 bases to trimming and J lost 3 bases, with 14 bases between them. The germline V gene has CDR1 MNHNS and CDR2 SASEGT. DNA for the CDR3: TGTGCCAGCAGATTGGTGGTGTCAGAAGAGACCCAGTACTTC. It is translated as CASRLVVSEETQYF.

This chain uses TRBV30 with TRBJ2-5, with TRBD2 as a possible D gene (6 bases). This CDR3 is built from 13 residues. The V gene's germline CDR1 is GTSNPN and CDR2 SVGIG (reference sequence). Trimming removed 0 bases at V and 11 bases at J, with 16 bases between. The CDR3 loop reads CAWSVGLPGEQYF. For the CDR3, the DNA is TGTGCCTGGAGTGTGGGACTCCCGGGGGAGCAGTACTTC. The variable domain in full, with the rest retrieved from reference TRBV30 and TRBJ2-5, is SQTIHQWPATLVQPVGSPLSLECTVEGTSNPNLYWYRQAAGRGLQLLFYSVGIGQISSEVPQNLSASRPQDRQFILSSKKLLLSDSGFYLCAWSVGLPGEQYFGPGTRLLVL.

Note on this clone: Other DNA sequences from this sample encode an identical CDR3 as well. The chain recombines TRBV30 with TRBJ1-1; possibly TRBD1 for D (5 bases). Germline loops: CDR1 GTSNPN, CDR2 SVGIG (reference sequence). This CDR3 spans 12 amino acids. The V and J ends lost 0 bases and 5 bases respectively, with 7 bases between them. CDR3 loop: CAWSVEGTEAFF. As DNA, the CDR3 is TGTGCCTGGAGTGTAGAGGGGACTGAAGCTTTCTTT.

The V call is TRBV15, the J call TRBJ2-7; D unclear. Germline V CDR1 and CDR2: LNHNV, YYDKDF (reference sequence). The CDR3 spans 11 residues. V shed 8 bases and J shed 6 bases, with 11 bases lying between them. CDR3 coding DNA: TGTGCCACCTCTGCGTATGCCGAGCAGTACTTC. Protein product: CATSAYAEQYF.

This clone was found a few times. The V call is TRBV14, the J call TRBJ2-7; D is ambiguous. Germline-derived CDR1 and CDR2 are SGHDN and FVKESK. CDR3 length: 14 amino acids. Trimming removed 1 base at V and 7 bases at J, with 14 bases between. CDR3 sequence reads: CASSQGNYRREQYF. The CDR3, as DNA: TGTGCCAGCAGCCAAGGGAACTACCGACGGGAGCAGTACTTC.

This clone has a handful of counts. V is TRBV28 and J is TRBJ2-5; D unclear. CDR1 MDHEN and CDR2 SYDVKM come from the germline V gene. The CDR3 loop spans 11 amino acids. V was clipped by 7 bases and J by 5 bases, with 8 bases between them. This CDR3 reads CASIERETQYF. As DNA, the CDR3 is TGTGCCAGCATCGAAAGGGAGACCCAGTACTTC.

Only a few counts were recorded for this clone. V usage is TRBV11-1 and J usage is TRBJ2-7; D gene uncertain. Germline values: CDR1 SGHAT, CDR2 FQDESV (reference sequence). The CDR3 has 11 residues. V lost 4 bases, J lost 4 bases, and 5 bases lay in between. The CDR3 is CASSYGYEQYF. CDR3 in DNA: TGTGCCAGCAGCTATGGATACGAGCAGTACTTC.

This clone was seen more than once but under ten times. The chain carries TRBV25-1 and TRBJ2-7; D not resolved. The CDR3 has 15 amino acids. V was cut by 4 bases and J by 0 bases, with 13 bases left in between. The germline V gene has CDR1 MGHDK and CDR2 SYGVNS. The CDR3 DNA reads TGTGCCAGCAGTGGATACACGACCCCCTCCTACGAGCAGTACTTC. It is translated as CASSGYTTPSYEQYF.

The chain couples TRBV5-1 to TRBJ2-6; D is unresolved. V lost 4 bases, J lost 2 bases, and 16 bases lay in between. Germline lookup yields CDR1 SGHRS and CDR2 YFSETQ. This CDR3 spans 17 amino acids. Here the CDR3 DNA reads TGCGCCAGCAGCCCTCTACCCTCGAGGCCTGGGGCCAACGTCCTGACTTTC. Its translation: CASSPLPSRPGANVLTF.

This clone was detected only a few times. V is TRBV14 and J is TRBJ2-1; perhaps TRBD1 as D (6 bases). The CDR3 runs 15 residues. V lost 4 bases to trimming and J lost 0 bases, with 10 bases between them. The germline CDR1 and CDR2 sequences are SGHDN and FVKESK. The CDR3 reads CASSPQGSSYNEQFF. In DNA, the CDR3 is TGTGCCAGCAGCCCGCAGGGGAGCTCCTACAATGAGCAGTTCTTC.

The chain has TRBV2 and TRBJ2-7; D is unclear. CDR3 length: 11 residues. From germline, CDR1 is SNHLY and CDR2 FYNNEI. The ends were cut back, 2 bases at V and 7 bases at J, with 6 bases in the middle. The CDR3 DNA is TGTGCCAGCAGTGAATTGGGGGAGCAGTACTTC. Its translation is CASSELGEQYF.

The table lists this clone with a few counts. The rearrangement uses TRBV27 and TRBJ2-3; 8 bases map to TRBD2. Germline V gene sequence: CDR1 MNHEY, CDR2 SMNVEV (reference sequence). V shed 3 bases, J shed 6 bases, and the junction held 2 bases outside the gene matches. The CDR3 has 13 residues. CDR3 sequence (DNA): TGTGCCAGCAGTTTCTTAGCGGGGGATACGCAGTATTTT. It specifies CASSFLAGDTQYF.

This clone has more than one count but fewer than ten. The chain combines TRBV23-1 with TRBJ1-2, with D perhaps matching TRBD1 (6 bases). TRBV23-1 counts as an open reading frame of uncertain function. Trimming took off 6 bases at V and 3 bases at J, with 11 bases between the two ends. The CDR3 is 13 amino acids. CDR3 DNA: TGCGCCAGCAGCTTAGGGGGACACTATGGCTACACCTTC. Its protein product is CASSLGGHYGYTF.

The V and J genes are TRBV19 and TRBJ2-5, with TRBD2 matching over 8 bases. Germline values: CDR1 LNHDA, CDR2 SQIVND (reference sequence). V trimming: 8 bases; J trimming: 4 bases; junction bases outside the gene matches: 15. The CDR3 sequence is 16 residues long. The CDR3 region is CASGEGTAGAGETQYF. The CDR3 bases are TGTGCCAGTGGCGAAGGTACAGCGGGGGCCGGAGAGACCCAGTACTTC.